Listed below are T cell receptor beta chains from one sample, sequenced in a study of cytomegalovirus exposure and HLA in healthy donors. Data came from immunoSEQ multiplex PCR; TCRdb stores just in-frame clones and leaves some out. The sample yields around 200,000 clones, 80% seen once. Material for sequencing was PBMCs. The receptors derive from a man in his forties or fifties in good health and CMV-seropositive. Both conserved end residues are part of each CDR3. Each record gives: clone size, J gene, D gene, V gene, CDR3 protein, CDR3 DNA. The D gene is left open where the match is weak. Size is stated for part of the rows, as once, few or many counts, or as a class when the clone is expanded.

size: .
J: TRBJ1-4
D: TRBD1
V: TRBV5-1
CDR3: CASTDSGTGGEKLFF
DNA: TGCGCCAGCACCGATTCCGGGACAGGGGGGGAAAAACTGTTTTTT

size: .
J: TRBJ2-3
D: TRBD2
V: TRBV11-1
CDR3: CASSGGGAVNTQYF
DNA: TGTGCCAGCAGCGGCGGGGGGGCCGTAAATACGCAGTATTTT

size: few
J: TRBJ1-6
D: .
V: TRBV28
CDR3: CASSRDYGNSPLHF
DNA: TGTGCCAGCAGTCGGGACTACGGCAATTCACCCCTCCACTTT

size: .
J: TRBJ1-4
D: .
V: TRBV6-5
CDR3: CASSYGRPGNEKLFF
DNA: TGTGCCAGCAGTTACGGTCGGCCAGGGAATGAAAAACTGTTTTTT

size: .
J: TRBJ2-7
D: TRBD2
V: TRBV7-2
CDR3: CASSPGLAGEGEQYF
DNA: TGTGCCAGCAGTCCCGGACTAGCGGGGGAAGGGGAGCAGTACTTC

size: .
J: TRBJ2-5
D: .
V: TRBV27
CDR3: CASSLWRGPQETQYF
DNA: TGTGCCAGCAGTTTATGGAGGGGGCCCCAAGAGACCCAGTACTTC

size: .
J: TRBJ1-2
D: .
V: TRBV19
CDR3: CASSRGDQSYGYTF
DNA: TGTGCCAGTAGTAGGGGGGACCAGAGCTATGGCTACACCTTC

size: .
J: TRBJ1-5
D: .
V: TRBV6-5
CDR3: CASSLAGTDQPQHF
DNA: TGTGCCAGCAGCCTGGCGGGAACCGATCAGCCCCAGCACTTT

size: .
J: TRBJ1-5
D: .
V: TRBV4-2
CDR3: CASSQESGLGSNQPQHF
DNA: TGTGCCAGCAGCCAAGAATCAGGGCTGGGGAGCAATCAGCCCCAGCATTTT

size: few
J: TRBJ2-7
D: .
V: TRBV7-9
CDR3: CASSLEGGGNGYEQYF
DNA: TGTGCCAGCAGCTTAGAAGGGGGGGGTAACGGCTACGAGCAGTACTTC

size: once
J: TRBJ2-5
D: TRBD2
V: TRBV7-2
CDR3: CASSPASGGPLETQYF
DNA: TGTGCCAGCAGCCCAGCCAGCGGGGGGCCCCTCGAGACCCAGTACTTC

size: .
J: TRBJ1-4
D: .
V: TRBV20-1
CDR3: CSARGEALFF
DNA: TGCAGTGCTAGAGGAGAAGCACTGTTTTTT

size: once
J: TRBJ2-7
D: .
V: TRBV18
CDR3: CASSPVPGKTSYEQYF
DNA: TGTGCCAGCTCACCGGTTCCGGGGAAAACCTCCTACGAGCAGTACTTC

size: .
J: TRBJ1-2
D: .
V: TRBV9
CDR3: CASSVTFGTGYTF
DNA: TGTGCCAGCAGCGTAACTTTTGGTACTGGCTACACCTTC

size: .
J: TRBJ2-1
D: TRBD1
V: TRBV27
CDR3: CASLGTGGYNEQFF
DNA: TGTGCCAGCCTCGGGACAGGGGGCTACAATGAGCAGTTCTTC

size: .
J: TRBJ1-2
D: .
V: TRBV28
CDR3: CASSFPNNYGYTF
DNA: TGTGCCAGCAGTTTTCCCAATAACTATGGCTACACCTTC

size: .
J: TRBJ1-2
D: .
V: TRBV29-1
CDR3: CSVPRGGYGYTF
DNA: TGCAGCGTTCCCAGGGGCGGCTATGGCTACACCTTC

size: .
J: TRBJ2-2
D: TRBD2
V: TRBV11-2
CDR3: CASSPLRGLAGGPAGELFF
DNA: TGTGCCAGCAGCCCCCTTAGAGGGCTAGCGGGGGGGCCGGCCGGGGAGCTGTTTTTT